This T cell receptor beta chain was captured in a study of T cell changes during pregnancy in multiple sclerosis. The repertoire was sequenced with immunoSEQ multiplex PCR; TCRdb's copy has only in-frame clones and lacks some. The sample records fewer than 70,000 clones, about 86% being singletons. Germline CDR1 and CDR2: SEHNR and FQNEAQ (reference sequence). Trimming left V 5 bases short and J 1 base short, with 18 bases between. CDR3 length: 16 residues. Sequences were obtained from peripheral blood from another person, used as feeder cells. The rearrangement links TRBV7-9 to TRBJ2-7; TRBD1 might be the D (5 bases). The TCR originated in a human donor whose cells served as feeder cells for cultures in a pregnancy study. Here the CDR3 reads CASSRPAGHGSYEQYF. The CDR3 bases are TGTGCCAGCAGCAGACCGGCTGGACACGGTTCCTACGAGCAGTACTTC.